This T cell receptor beta chain was recovered during a study of T cell repertoires in cytomegalovirus infection. Study-wide context: It can be stated that public TCR beta signatures indicated CMV infection as well as a matching HLA type.

Each CDR3 protein is one row after TCRdb ran MiXCR on the reads. The data show nearly 450,000 distinct CDR3 sequences, roughly 30% seen once. This clonotype was observed many times. Its target is not known. Study-level results: HLA-C-restricted TCR beta clonotypes specific for CMV led the ex vivo response. The cumulative frequency of public TCR beta families distinguished individuals who carried CMV together with the relevant HLA.

Trimming removed 3 bases from V and 7 bases from J, with 9 bases in between. This CDR3 region has 13 residues. The germline CDR1 and CDR2 sequences are SGHTA and FQGNSA. The sequenced sample was PBMCs. The J gene is TRBJ2-2, the V gene TRBV7-2, with unresolved D. The TCR sequence derives from a human donor in good health (CMV status not recorded). Some clones in this sample may be carry-over from other donors' samples. CDR3 in amino acids: CASSFTAGGELFF. The CDR3 nucleotides read TGTGCCAGCAGCTTTACAGCTGGCGGGGAGCTGTTTTTT.